The 22 T cell receptor beta chains given below trace back to one sample, sequenced in a study of blood T cell repertoires in COVID-19 (dated by TCRdb to 2018 to 2021). The library relied on the immunoSEQ multiplex PCR assay. TCRdb holds this immuneACCESS table with in-frame rearrangements only. Some clones are missing; in checked studies, unresolved V genes explain under half, and the rest has no known cause. The sample table shows about 220,000 clones, and roughly 80% are seen once. The ten largest clones capture around 5.1% of the sample. Sequenced: peripheral blood. All receptors derive from a human donor in a cohort sampled during active COVID-19.

The genes are TRBV21-1 and TRBJ2-7; no DNA check was done on the table's D call, TRBD1. TRBV21-1 is a recognized pseudogene. This CDR3 has 16 residues. CDR3 protein: CASSKALGRGWYEQYF. The CDR3 nucleotides read TGTGCCAGCAGCAAAGCGCTGGGCAGGGGGTGGTACGAGCAGTACTTC.

This rearrangement joins TRBV7-2 to TRBJ2-2; weak D call: TRBD2 (5 bases). The CDR3 sequence is 16 residues long. V gave up 5 bases and J gave up 4 bases, with 17 bases separating them. From germline, CDR1 is SGHTA and CDR2 FQGNSA. CDR3 nucleotides: TGTGCCAGCAGCCAAAACGTAGCGTCGATCACCGGGGAGCTGTTTTTT. Translation gives CASSQNVASITGELFF.

The chain combines TRBV27 with TRBJ1-5; 8 nucleotides align to TRBD1. The junction had 11 bases not matched to a gene; V was cut back by 6 bases and J by 4 bases. The CDR3 is made up of 16 amino acids. Germline lookup yields CDR1 MNHEY and CDR2 SMNVEV (reference sequence). The CDR3: CASRQTTGARNQPQHF. The CDR3 coding sequence is TGTGCCAGCAGGCAGACGACAGGGGCGAGGAATCAGCCCCAGCATTTT.

The chain's CDR3 is CASSIEDRTKNIQYF. CDR3 coding DNA: TGTGCCAGTAGTATCGAGGACAGGACCAAAAACATTCAGTACTTC. The chain links TRBV19 to TRBJ2-4, with 7 bases matching TRBD1. With 3 bases clipped from V and 2 bases from J, the junction kept 4 bases outside the gene matches. The CDR3 contains 15 residues. Germline CDR1 is LNHDA and CDR2 is SQIVND (reference sequence). The whole variable domain, remainder taken from reference TRBV19 and TRBJ2-4, is DGGITQSPKYLFRKEGQNVTLSCEQNLNHDAMYWYRQDPGQGLRLIYYSQIVNDFQKGDIAEGYSVSREKKESFPLTVTSAQKNPTAFYLCASSIEDRTKNIQYFGAGTRLSVL.

V is TRBV5-1 and J is TRBJ1-5; D remains unclear. The CDR3 contains 13 residues. CDR1 SGHRS and CDR2 YFSETQ come from the germline V gene. V was cut by 5 bases and J by 7 bases, with 13 bases left in between. CDR3 bases: TGCGCCAGCAGTCCTGAGGGCGGCCAGCCCCAGCATTTT. Its translation is CASSPEGGQPQHF.

This sequence joins TRBV6-5 and TRBJ1-5; 7 bases line up with TRBD1. The CDR3 is 13 residues long. J was trimmed by 6 bases and V by 10 bases; bases with no gene match: 9. In germline, CDR1 is MNHEY, CDR2 SVGAGI. The CDR3 DNA is TGTGCCACGTCAGACAGGGAAGGTCAGCCCCAGCATTTT. Its translation: CATSDREGQPQHF.

The rearrangement links TRBV7-2 to TRBJ2-3; D not certain. Germline V lookup: CDR1 SGHTA, CDR2 FQGNSA. V dropped 6 bases and J dropped 4 bases, with 8 bases sitting between them. The CDR3 spans 12 residues. The CDR3 nucleotides read TGTGCCAGCAGTTTTTCTTCAGATACGCAGTATTTT. As protein: CASSFSSDTQYF.

The chain couples TRBV9 to TRBJ1-1, with TRBD1 matching over 7 bases. J lost 5 bases, V lost 4 bases, and 8 bases had no gene match. The CDR3 consists of 14 residues. Germline CDR1 is SGDLS and CDR2 is YYNGEE. The CDR3 nucleotides read TGTGCCAGCAGCTTGACAGGGCTGGTAACTGAAGCTTTCTTT. Protein sequence: CASSLTGLVTEAFF.

The chain carries TRBV27 and TRBJ1-2; tentative D call: TRBD1 (6 bases). Trimming cost V 11 bases and J 3 bases, with 19 bases left between them. The CDR3 extends over 14 amino acids. CDR1 is MNHEY and CDR2 is SMNVEV in the germline V gene (reference sequence). CDR3 protein: CAGWGQRMYYGYTF. The CDR3, as DNA: TGTGCCGGGTGGGGGCAGAGGATGTACTATGGCTACACCTTC.

The chain combines TRBV10-1 with TRBJ2-7; 8 bases map to TRBD1. The CDR3 covers 16 residues. CDR1 and CDR2 from the germline V gene are WNHNN and SYGVQD (reference sequence). Unmatched junction bases numbered 15, after V lost 7 bases and J lost 4 bases. The CDR3 here is CASTPGQARVPYEQYF. Here the CDR3 DNA reads TGCGCCAGCACCCCGGGACAGGCGAGGGTCCCGTACGAGCAGTACTTC.

V and J are TRBV5-5 and TRBJ2-7; 7 nucleotides match TRBD1. Germline CDR1 reads SGHKS; CDR2 reads YYEKEE (reference sequence). The trim removed 4 bases at V and 6 bases at J, leaving 10 bases unmatched. This CDR3 is built from 14 residues. CDR3 DNA: TGTGCCAGCAGCCTCCACCCGACAGGGTCCGAGCAGTACTTC. It yields the protein CASSLHPTGSEQYF.

J is TRBJ1-1 and V is TRBV9, with 11 bases lining up with TRBD1. The CDR3 contains 16 residues. CDR1 and CDR2 from the germline V gene are SGDLS and YYNGEE. With V trimmed by 4 bases and J by 1 base, 6 bases remained unmatched. CDR3 residues: CASSPGTGGTNTEAFF. The CDR3 DNA reads TGTGCCAGCAGCCCCGGGACAGGGGGGACGAACACTGAAGCTTTCTTT.

The chain is built from TRBV7-9 and TRBJ2-7; D possibly corresponds to TRBD1 (6 bases). Germline values: CDR1 SEHNR, CDR2 FQNEAQ (reference sequence). This CDR3 is built from 16 residues. Trimming shortened V by 3 bases and J by 3 bases, and 18 bases separated the two germline ends. The CDR3: CASSLQGGILGYEQYF. CDR3 coding DNA: TGTGCCAGCAGCTTGCAAGGGGGAATCCTCGGCTACGAGCAGTACTTC.

This clone was counted a single time. The genes are TRBV5-5 and TRBJ1-4, with TRBD1 matching over 10 bases. The V gene end was trimmed by 0 bases and the J gene end by 8 bases; junction bases not matched to a gene: 7. The CDR3 sequence is 16 residues long. Germline values: CDR1 SGHKS, CDR2 YYEKEE (reference sequence). CDR3 bases: TGTGCCAGCAGCTTGGCCTCCGGACAGGGGGGAGAAAAACTGTTTTTT. Protein: CASSLASGQGGEKLFF.

There are a few counts of this clone. J is TRBJ1-1 and V is TRBV28; D call uncertain. Germline V CDR1 and CDR2: MDHEN, SYDVKM. The CDR3 covers 13 residues. The germline V and J ends were trimmed by 11 bases and 0 bases, with 13 bases remaining between them. CDR3 loop: CALQAGMNTEAFF. In DNA, the CDR3 is TGTGCCCTCCAGGCGGGGATGAACACTGAAGCTTTCTTT.

The rearrangement links TRBV7-2 to TRBJ1-6, with D tentatively TRBD1 (6 bases). CDR3 length equals 17 residues. Per the germline V gene, CDR1 is SGHTA and CDR2 is FQGNSA. The V end was cut by 1 base, the J end by 0 bases, with 10 bases between. The CDR3 sequence: CASSLDHRVSYNSPLHF. The CDR3 DNA sequence: TGTGCCAGCAGCTTAGACCACAGGGTCTCCTATAATTCACCCCTCCACTTT.

In nucleotides, the CDR3 is TGTGCCAGCTCACCTAGCTCTAGCGGGAACTCTGGGGCCAACGTCCTGACTTTC. This codes for CASSPSSSGNSGANVLTF. The J gene is TRBJ2-6, the V gene TRBV18, with TRBD2 matching over 9 bases. The CDR3 sequence is 18 residues long. Germline-derived CDR1 and CDR2 are KGHSH and LQKENI. V shed 3 bases and J 0 bases; nucleotides not matched to a gene: 6. Full variable domain (outside the CDR3, taken from reference TRBV18 and TRBJ2-6): NAGVMQNPRHLVRRRGQEARLRCSPMKGHSHVYWYRQLPEEGLKFMVYLQKENIIDESGMPKERFSAEFPKEGPSILRIQQVVRGDSAAYFCASSPSSSGNSGANVLTFGAGSRLTVL.

This clone was picked up one time. The chain joins TRBV28 to TRBJ2-5; a possible D gene is TRBD1 (6 bases). V dropped 3 bases and J dropped 0 bases, with 14 bases sitting between them. This CDR3 has 16 residues. The germline V gene has CDR1 MDHEN and CDR2 SYDVKM. CDR3 in DNA: TGTGCCAGCAGTTTCTTCAGGGGTTCCTACCAAGAGACCCAGTACTTC. It encodes CASSFFRGSYQETQYF.

The gene calls are TRBV3-1 (or the pseudogene TRBV3-2) and TRBJ2-1; D might be TRBD2 (6 bases). CDR1 and CDR2 from the germline V gene are LGHDT and YNNKEL (reference sequence). This CDR3 has 13 amino acids. The V gene lost 3 bases and the J gene lost 6 bases, with 9 bases spanning the gap. The CDR3 DNA is TGTGCCAGCAGCCACCGGGAGCGCAATGAGCAGTTCTTC. Residues: CASSHRERNEQFF.

The chain combines TRBV19 with TRBJ2-1, with TRBD2 matching over 10 bases. The ends lost 7 bases at V and 6 bases at J; junction bases unmatched: 6. Germline V gives CDR1 LNHDA, CDR2 SQIVND (reference sequence). CDR3 size: 14 residues. The CDR3 DNA sequence: TGTGCCAGTAAGGCTAGCGGGAGCCCCAATGAGCAGTTCTTC. It specifies CASKASGSPNEQFF.

The rearrangement joins TRBV3-1 (or the pseudogene TRBV3-2) to TRBJ2-3; TRBD2 might be the D (6 bases). CDR3 length: 15 residues. Germline V gene data show CDR1 as LGHDT and CDR2 as YNNKEL (reference sequence). V was pared by 2 bases and J by 6 bases, with 15 bases between. CDR3 in DNA: TGTGCCAGCAGCCAACTAAGCGGGTCAACGGATACGCAGTATTTT. Residues: CASSQLSGSTDTQYF.

V gene TRBV9 combines with J gene TRBJ1-2; 7 nucleotides line up with TRBD1. The CDR3 consists of 17 residues. Germline lookup yields CDR1 SGDLS and CDR2 YYNGEE. V dropped 3 bases and J dropped 1; count of bases not matched to a gene: 12. The CDR3 nucleotides are TGTGCCAGCAGCGGATCGTATTGGACAGGCCTTAACTATGGCTACACCTTC. Protein: CASSGSYWTGLNYGYTF.